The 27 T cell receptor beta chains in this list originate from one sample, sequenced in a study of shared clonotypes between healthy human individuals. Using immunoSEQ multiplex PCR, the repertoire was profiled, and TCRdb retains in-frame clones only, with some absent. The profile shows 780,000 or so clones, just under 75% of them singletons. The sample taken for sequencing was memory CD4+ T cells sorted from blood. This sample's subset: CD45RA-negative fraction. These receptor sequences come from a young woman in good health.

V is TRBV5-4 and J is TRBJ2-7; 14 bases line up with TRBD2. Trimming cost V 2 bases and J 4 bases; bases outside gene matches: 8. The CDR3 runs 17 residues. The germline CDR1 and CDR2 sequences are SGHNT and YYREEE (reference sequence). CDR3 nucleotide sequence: TGTGCCAGCAGCTTCCTCGGGACTAGCGGGAGTACTTACGAGCAGTACTTC. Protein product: CASSFLGTSGSTYEQYF.

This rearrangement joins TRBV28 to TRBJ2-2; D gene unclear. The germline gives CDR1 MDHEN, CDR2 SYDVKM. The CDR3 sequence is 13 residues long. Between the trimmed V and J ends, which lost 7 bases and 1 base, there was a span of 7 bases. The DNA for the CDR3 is TGTGCCAGCAACGTACAGAACACCGGGGAGCTGTTTTTT. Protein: CASNVQNTGELFF.

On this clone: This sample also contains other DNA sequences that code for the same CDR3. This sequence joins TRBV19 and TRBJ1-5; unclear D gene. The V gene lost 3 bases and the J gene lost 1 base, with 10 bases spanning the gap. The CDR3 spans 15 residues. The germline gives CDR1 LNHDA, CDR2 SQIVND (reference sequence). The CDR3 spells CASSIGGGSNQPQHF. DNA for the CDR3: TGTGCCAGTAGTATTGGCGGCGGGAGCAATCAGCCCCAGCATTTT. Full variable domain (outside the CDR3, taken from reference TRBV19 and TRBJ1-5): DGGITQSPKYLFRKEGQNVTLSCEQNLNHDAMYWYRQDPGQGLRLIYYSQIVNDFQKGDIAEGYSVSREKKESFPLTVTSAQKNPTAFYLCASSIGGGSNQPQHFGDGTRLSIL.

The CDR3 sequence is CASSPRSAGVTGELFF. The CDR3 bases are TGTGCCAGCTCACCACGTTCAGCCGGGGTCACCGGGGAGCTGTTTTTT. This sequence joins TRBV18 and TRBJ2-2; D may be TRBD2 (5 bases). The V end lost 1 base, the J end lost 4 bases, and 13 bases lay between the germline ends. This CDR3 spans 16 amino acids. Per germline, CDR1 KGHSH and CDR2 LQKENI.

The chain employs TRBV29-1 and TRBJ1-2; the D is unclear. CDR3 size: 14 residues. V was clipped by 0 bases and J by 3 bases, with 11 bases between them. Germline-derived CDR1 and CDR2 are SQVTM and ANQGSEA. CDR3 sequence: CSVEDRGRHYGYTF. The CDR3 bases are TGCAGCGTTGAAGATCGTGGCAGACACTATGGCTACACCTTC.

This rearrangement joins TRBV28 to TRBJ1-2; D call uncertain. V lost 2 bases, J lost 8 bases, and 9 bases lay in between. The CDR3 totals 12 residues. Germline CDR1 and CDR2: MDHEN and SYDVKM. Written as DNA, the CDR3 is TGTGCCAGCAGTTTAATACTCGGGGGCTACACCTTC. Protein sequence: CASSLILGGYTF.

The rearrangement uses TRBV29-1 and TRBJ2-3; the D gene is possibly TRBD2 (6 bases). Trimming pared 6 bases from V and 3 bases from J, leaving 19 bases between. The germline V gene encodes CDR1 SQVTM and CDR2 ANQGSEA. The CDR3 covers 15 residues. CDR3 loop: CSVAKGVAETDTQYF. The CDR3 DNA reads TGCAGCGTCGCGAAGGGAGTAGCGGAGACAGATACGCAGTATTTT.

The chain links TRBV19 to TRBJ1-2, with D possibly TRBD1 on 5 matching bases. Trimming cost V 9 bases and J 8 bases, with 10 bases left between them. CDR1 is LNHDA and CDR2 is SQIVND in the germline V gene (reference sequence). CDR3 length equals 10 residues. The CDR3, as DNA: TGTGCCAGCGACAGTACCGGCTACACCTTC. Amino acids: CASDSTGYTF.

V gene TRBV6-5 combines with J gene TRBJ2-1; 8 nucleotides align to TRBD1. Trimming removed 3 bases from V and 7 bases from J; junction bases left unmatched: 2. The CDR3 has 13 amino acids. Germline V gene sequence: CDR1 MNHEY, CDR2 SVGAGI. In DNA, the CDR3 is TGTGCCAGCAGTTATACAGGGGGTAATGAGCAGTTCTTC. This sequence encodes CASSYTGGNEQFF.

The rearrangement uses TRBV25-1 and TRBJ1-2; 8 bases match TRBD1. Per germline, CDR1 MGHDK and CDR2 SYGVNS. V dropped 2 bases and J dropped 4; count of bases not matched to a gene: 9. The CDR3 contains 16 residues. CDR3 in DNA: TGTGCCAGCAGTGAAGGTTTAGGGACAGGAATCTATGGCTACACCTTC. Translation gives CASSEGLGTGIYGYTF.

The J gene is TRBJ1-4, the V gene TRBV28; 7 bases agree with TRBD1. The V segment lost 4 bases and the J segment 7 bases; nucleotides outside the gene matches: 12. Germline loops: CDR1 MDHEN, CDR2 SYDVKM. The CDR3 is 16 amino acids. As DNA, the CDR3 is TGTGCCAGCAGTTACAAAGCCCTCAGGGGGGGTGAAAAACTGTTTTTT. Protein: CASSYKALRGGEKLFF. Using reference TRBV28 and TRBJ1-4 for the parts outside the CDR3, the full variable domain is DVKVTQSSRYLVKRTGEKVFLECVQDMDHENMFWYRQDPGLGLRLIYFSYDVKMKEKGDIPEGYSVSREKKERFSLILESASTNQTSMYLCASSYKALRGGEKLFFGSGTQLSVL.

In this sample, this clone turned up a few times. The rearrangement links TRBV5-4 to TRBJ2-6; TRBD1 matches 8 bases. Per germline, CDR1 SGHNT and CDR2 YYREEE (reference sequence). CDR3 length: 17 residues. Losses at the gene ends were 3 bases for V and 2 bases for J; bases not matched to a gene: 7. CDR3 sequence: CASSSRTGSPGANVLTF. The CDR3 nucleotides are TGTGCCAGCAGCTCGAGGACAGGGTCCCCTGGGGCCAACGTCCTGACTTTC.

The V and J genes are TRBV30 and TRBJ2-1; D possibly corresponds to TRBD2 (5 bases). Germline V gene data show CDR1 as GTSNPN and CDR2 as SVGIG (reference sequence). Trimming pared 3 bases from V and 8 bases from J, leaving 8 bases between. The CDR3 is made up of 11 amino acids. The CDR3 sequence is CAWSREYEQFF. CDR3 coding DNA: TGTGCCTGGAGCCGGGAATATGAGCAGTTCTTC.

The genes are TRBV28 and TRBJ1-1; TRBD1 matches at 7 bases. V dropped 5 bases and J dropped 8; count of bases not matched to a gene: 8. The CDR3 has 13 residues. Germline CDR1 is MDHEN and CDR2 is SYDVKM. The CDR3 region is CASSPPATGEAFF. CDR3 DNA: TGTGCCAGCAGTCCCCCGGCGACAGGGGAAGCTTTCTTT.

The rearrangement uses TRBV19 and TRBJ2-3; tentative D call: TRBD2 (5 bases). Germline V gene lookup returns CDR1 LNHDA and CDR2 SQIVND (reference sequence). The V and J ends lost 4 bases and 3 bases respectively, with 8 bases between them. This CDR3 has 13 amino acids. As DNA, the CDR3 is TGTGCCAGTAGTACGACTATTACAGATACGCAGTATTTT. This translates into CASSTTITDTQYF.

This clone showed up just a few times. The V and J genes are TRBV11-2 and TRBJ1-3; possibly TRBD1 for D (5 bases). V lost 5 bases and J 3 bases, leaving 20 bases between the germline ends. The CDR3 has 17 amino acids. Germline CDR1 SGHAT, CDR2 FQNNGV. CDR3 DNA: TGTGCCAGCAGCCCGAGTTGGACAACCAGTGGTGGAAACACCATATATTTT. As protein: CASSPSWTTSGGNTIYF.

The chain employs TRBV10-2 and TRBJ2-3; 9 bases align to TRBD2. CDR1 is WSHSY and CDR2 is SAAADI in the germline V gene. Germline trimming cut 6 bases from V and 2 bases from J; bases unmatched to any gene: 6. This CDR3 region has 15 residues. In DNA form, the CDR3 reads TGCGCCAGCAGCGCTATAGCGGGAGTCACAGATACGCAGTATTTT. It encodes CASSAIAGVTDTQYF.

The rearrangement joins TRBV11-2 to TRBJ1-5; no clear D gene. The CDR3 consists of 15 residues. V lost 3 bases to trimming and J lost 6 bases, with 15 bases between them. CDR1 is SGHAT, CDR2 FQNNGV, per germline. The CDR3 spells CASSLAASGAQPQHF. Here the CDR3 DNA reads TGTGCCAGCAGCTTGGCAGCTTCGGGAGCTCAGCCCCAGCATTTT.

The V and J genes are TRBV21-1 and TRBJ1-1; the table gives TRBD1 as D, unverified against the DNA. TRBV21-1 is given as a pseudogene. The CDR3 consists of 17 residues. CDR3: CASNMTGGGPLNTEAFF. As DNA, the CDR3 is TGTGCCAGCAACATGACAGGGGGCGGCCCCTTGAACACTGAAGCTTTCTTT.

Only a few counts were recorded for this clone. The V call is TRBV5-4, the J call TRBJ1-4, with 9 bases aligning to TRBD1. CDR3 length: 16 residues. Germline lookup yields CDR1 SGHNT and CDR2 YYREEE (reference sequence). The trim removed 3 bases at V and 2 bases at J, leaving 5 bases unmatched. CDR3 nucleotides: TGTGCCAGCAGCTCTTTAACAGGGGGCACTAATGAAAAACTGTTTTTT. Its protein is CASSSLTGGTNEKLFF.

In DNA, the CDR3 is TGTGCCAGTAGACCTAGCGGGGCCCTCACAGATACGCAGTATTTT. Its translation: CASRPSGALTDTQYF. The chain links TRBV19 to TRBJ2-3; TRBD2 matches 9 bases. CDR1 is LNHDA, CDR2 SQIVND, per germline (reference sequence). The CDR3 is 15 amino acids. V gave up 6 bases and J gave up 2 bases; unmatched junction bases: 6.

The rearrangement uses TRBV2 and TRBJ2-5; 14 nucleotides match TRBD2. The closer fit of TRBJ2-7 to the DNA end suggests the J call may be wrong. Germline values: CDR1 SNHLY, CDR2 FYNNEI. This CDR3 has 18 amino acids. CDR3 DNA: TGTGCCAGCAGAGACGCCCATAGGGGACTAGCGGGAGCCCACGAGCAGTACTTC. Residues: CASRDAHRGLAGAHEQYF.

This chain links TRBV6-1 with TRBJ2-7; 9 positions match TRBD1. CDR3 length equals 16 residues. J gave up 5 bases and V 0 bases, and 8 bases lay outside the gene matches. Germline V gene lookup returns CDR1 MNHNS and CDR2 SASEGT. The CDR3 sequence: CASSEAGWDRANEQYF. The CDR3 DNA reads TGTGCCAGCAGTGAAGCGGGGTGGGACAGGGCCAACGAGCAGTACTTC.

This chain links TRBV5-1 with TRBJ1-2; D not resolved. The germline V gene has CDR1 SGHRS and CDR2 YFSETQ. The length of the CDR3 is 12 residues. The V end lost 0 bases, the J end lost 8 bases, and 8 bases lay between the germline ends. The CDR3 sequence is CASSLVDNGYTF. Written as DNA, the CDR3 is TGCGCCAGCAGCTTGGTCGACAACGGCTACACCTTC.

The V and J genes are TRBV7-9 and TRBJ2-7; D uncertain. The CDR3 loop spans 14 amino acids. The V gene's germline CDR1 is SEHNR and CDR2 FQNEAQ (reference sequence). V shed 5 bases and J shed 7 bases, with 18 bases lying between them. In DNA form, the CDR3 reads TGTGCCAGCAGCCCCGCGACTCTCCGGAGTGAGCAGTACTTC. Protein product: CASSPATLRSEQYF. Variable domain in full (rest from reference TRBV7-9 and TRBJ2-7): DTGVSQNPRHKITKRGQNVTFRCDPISEHNRLYWYRQTLGQGPEFLTYFQNEAQLEKSRLLSDRFSAERPKGSFSTLEIQRTEQGDSAMYLCASSPATLRSEQYFGPGTRLTVT.

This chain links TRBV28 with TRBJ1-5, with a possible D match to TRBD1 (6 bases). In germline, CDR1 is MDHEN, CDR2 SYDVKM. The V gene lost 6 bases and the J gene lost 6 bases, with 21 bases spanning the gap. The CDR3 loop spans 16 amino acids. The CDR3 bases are TGTGCCAGCAGGACTGGTGGGGGCGGTGGAGGTCAGCCCCAGCATTTT. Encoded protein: CASRTGGGGGGQPQHF.

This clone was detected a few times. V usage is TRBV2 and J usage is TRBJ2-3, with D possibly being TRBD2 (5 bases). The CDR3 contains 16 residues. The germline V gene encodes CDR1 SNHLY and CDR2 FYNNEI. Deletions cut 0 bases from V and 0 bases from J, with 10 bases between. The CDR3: CASSEASATSTDTQYF. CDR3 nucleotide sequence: TGTGCCAGCAGTGAAGCTAGCGCCACGAGCACAGATACGCAGTATTTT.